Listed here is a single T cell receptor beta chain. If patients had other autoimmune diseases, uncontrolled infections, pregnancy or lactation, they were excluded. V lost 0 bases, J lost 6 bases, and 8 bases stayed unmatched. The CDR3 runs to 15 residues. CDR1 and CDR2 (germline): MNHEY, SMNVEV (reference sequence). RNA transcripts yielded amplified TCR beta CDR3 regions. The first round was an RT-PCR with HTBI primers, and the second round was a multiplex PCR. TCRdb re-derived calls from the multiplex PCR reads in MiXCR, one entry per CDR3 protein. This table holds 650,000 to 900,000 distinct CDR3 sequences, approximately 40% found once. These data come from a study of Graves' ophthalmopathy and Graves' hyperthyroidism. For the study at large: There was a collection of peripheral blood at initial diagnosis, before any treatment.

Sequencing used peripheral blood. The clonotype originates from an adult man with Graves' ophthalmopathy. The chain employs TRBV27 and TRBJ2-7; 7 bases align to TRBD2. CDR3 coding DNA: TGTGCCAGCAGTTTATCGGCGGGAGCCCCTATCGAGCAGTACTTC. Encoded protein: CASSLSAGAPIEQYF.